This T cell receptor (beta chain) comes out of a study of beta chain features in type 1 diabetes. Looking at the study overall: No patient-donor differences in age, gender, total cells or subset yield.

Whole-study findings and limits: When Type 1 diabetes patients were examined, their TCRB CDR3s proved moderately but significantly shorter in all four CD4+ subsets.

This clone has only a few counts. Antigen: not known. Cells sorted by CD45RO/CCR7/CD25/CD127/CD95/CD27 comprised CD4+ naive, central memory, regulatory and stem cell-like memory cells. The CDR3 totals 14 residues. V was clipped by 5 bases and J by 8 bases, with 21 bases between them. Looked up from germline, CDR1 is SQVTM and CDR2 is ANQGSEA. Every bit of the isolated RNA underwent reverse transcription, so sequencing read expressed TCRB transcripts. The repertoire was sequenced with immunoSEQ multiplex PCR; TCRdb's copy has only in-frame clones and lacks some. This sample has 400,000 to 600,000 clones, with around 30% found just once.

The source is a man younger than 35 in good health. Input material: naive CD4+ T cells from blood. The chain joins TRBV29-1 to TRBJ1-2, with TRBD1 as a possible D gene (5 bases). CDR3 loop: CSVPTWGSSEGYTF. As DNA, the CDR3 is TGCAGCGTTCCGACCTGGGGGTCCTCCGAAGGCTACACCTTC.